Sequencing of this T cell receptor beta chain was carried out in a study of blood T cell repertoires in COVID-19. Study in general: Collection of acute and convalescent COVID-19 samples took place in the United States, Italy and Spain. Sample material is recorded as cDNA or gDNA derived from T cells, B-cell-depleted T cells, or PBMCs.

Enrollees, about 18 to 89 years old, lived in 24 US areas. Each recovered donor of Cohort 3 presented with two negative PCRs, clearance, or symptom resolution. The length of the CDR3 is 12 residues. The germline CDR1 and CDR2 sequences are LNHDA and SQIVND (reference sequence). V lost 8 bases, J lost 7 bases, and 14 bases lay in between. The protocol was immunoSEQ multiplex PCR, while the TCRdb copy is restricted to in-frame clones and leaves out a portion. In the table there are 150,000 to 200,000 clones, over 70% of which are singletons. The chain is built from TRBV19 and TRBJ1-1; no clear D gene. This TCR was recovered from a woman aged 55-75 years who had recovered from COVID-19. Sequenced material: PBMCs or T cells enriched from blood (not recorded which). The CDR3 region has the DNA TGTGCCAGTTCATCCAGGATGAATGAAGCTTTCTTT. Encoded protein: CASSSRMNEAFF.